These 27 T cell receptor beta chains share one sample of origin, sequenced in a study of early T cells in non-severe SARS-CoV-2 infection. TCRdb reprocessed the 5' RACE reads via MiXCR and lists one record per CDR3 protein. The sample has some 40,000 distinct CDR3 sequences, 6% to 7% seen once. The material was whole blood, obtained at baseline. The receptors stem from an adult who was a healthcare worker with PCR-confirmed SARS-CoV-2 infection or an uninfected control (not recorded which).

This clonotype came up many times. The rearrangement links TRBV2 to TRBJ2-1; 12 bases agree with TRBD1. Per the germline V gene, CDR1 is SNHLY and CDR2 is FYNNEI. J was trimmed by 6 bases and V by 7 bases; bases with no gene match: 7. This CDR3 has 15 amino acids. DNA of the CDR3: TGTGCCAGCATGGGAGGGGACAGGGGGCCCAATGAGCAGTTCTTC. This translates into CASMGGDRGPNEQFF.

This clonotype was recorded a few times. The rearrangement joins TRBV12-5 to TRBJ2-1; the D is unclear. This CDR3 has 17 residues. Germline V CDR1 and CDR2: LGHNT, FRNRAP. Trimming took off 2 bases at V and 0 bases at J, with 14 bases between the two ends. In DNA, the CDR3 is TGTGCTAGTGGTTTGTTCCTGATCTTAAGCTCCTACAATGAGCAGTTCTTC. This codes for CASGLFLILSSYNEQFF.

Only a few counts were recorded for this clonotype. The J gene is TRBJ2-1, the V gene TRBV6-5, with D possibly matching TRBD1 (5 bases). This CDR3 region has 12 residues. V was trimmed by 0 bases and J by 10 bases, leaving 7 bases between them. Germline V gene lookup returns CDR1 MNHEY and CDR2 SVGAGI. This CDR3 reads CASSYSKGEQFF. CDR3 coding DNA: TGTGCCAGCAGTTACTCGAAGGGGGAGCAGTTCTTC.

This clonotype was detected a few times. CDR3 in amino acids: CASSRLPQGTEAFF. The CDR3, as DNA: TGTGCCAGCAGCCGCTTACCTCAGGGAACTGAAGCTTTCTTT. The chain employs TRBV14 and TRBJ1-1, with D possibly matching TRBD1 (5 bases). Trimming pared 4 bases from V and 5 bases from J, leaving 14 bases between. CDR1 is SGHDN, CDR2 FVKESK, per germline. CDR3 length: 14 amino acids.

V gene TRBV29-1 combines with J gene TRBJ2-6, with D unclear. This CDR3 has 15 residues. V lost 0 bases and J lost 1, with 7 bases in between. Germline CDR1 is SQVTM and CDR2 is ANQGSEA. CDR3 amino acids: CSVEDVISGANVLTF. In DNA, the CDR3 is TGCAGCGTTGAAGATGTGATTTCTGGGGCCAACGTCCTGACTTTC.

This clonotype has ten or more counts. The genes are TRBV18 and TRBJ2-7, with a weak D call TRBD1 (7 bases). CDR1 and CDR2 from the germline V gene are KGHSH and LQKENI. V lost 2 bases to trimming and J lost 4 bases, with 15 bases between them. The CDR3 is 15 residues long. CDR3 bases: TGTGCCAGCTCACCAGTTGTGACAGGGACTTACGAGCAGTACTTC. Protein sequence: CASSPVVTGTYEQYF.

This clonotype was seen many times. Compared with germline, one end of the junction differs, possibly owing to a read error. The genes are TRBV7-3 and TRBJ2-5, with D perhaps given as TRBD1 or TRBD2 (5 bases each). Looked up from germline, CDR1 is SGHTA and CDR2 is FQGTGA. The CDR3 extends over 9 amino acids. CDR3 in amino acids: CASSLIGGF. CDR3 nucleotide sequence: TGTGCCAGCAGCTTAATTGGGGGCTTC. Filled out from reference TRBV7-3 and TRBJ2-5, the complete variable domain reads GAGVSQTPSNKVTEKGKYVELRCDPISGHTALYWYRQSLGQGPEFLIYFQGTGAADDSGLPNDRFFAVRPEGSVSTLKIQRTERGDSAVYLCASSLIGGFGPGTRLLVL.

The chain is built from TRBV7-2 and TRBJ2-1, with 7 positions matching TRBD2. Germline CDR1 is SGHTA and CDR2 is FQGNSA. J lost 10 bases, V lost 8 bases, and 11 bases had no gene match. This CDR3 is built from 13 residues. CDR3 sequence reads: CASSSGPLTEQFF. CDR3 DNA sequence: TGTGCCAGCTCTAGCGGCCCTTTAACGGAGCAGTTCTTC.

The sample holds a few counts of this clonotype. The chain's CDR3 is CASSLGYREAYF. The DNA for the CDR3 is TGTGCCAGCAGCTTAGGGTATAGGGAGGCGTATTTT. This sequence joins TRBV7-8 and TRBJ2-3, with D possibly TRBD2 on 6 matching bases. The CDR3 consists of 12 residues. The V gene lost 1 base and the J gene lost 14 bases, with 13 bases spanning the gap. Germline CDR1 is SGHVS and CDR2 is FQNEAQ.

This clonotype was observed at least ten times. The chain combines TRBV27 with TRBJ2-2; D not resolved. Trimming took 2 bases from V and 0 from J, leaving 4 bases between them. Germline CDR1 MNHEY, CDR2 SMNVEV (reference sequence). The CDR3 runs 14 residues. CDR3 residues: CASSLLANTGELFF. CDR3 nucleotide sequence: TGTGCCAGCAGTTTACTAGCGAACACCGGGGAGCTGTTTTTT.

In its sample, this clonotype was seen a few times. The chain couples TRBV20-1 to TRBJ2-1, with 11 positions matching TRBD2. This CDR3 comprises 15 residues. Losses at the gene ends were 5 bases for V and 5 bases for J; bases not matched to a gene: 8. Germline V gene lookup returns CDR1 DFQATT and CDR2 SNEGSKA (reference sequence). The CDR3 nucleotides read TGCAGTGCTCCCATAGCGGGAGGGACCCACAATGAGCAGTTCTTC. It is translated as CSAPIAGGTHNEQFF.

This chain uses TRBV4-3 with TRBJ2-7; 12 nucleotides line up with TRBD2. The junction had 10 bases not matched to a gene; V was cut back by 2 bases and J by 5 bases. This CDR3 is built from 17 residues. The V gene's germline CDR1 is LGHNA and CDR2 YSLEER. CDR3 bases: TGCGCCAGCAGCCAAACTCGGGCTAGCGGGAGGGCTAACGAGCAGTACTTC. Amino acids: CASSQTRASGRANEQYF.

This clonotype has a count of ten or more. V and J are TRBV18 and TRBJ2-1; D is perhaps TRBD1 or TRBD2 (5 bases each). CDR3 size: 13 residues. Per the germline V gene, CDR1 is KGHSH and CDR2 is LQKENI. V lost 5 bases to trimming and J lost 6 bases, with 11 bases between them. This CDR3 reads CASSTGPLNEQFF. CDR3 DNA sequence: TGTGCCAGCTCAACGGGACCGCTCAATGAGCAGTTCTTC.

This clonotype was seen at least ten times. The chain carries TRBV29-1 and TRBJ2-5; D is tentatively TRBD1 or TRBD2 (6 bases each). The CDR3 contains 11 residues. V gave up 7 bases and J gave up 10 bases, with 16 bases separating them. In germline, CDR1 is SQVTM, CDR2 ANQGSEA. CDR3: CSAGGSEGQYF. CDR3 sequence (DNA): TGCAGCGCTGGGGGCTCGGAGGGCCAGTACTTC.

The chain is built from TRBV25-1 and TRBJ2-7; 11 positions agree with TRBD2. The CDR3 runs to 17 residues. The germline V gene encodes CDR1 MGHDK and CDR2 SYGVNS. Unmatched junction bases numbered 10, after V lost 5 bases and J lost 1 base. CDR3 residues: CASSSPGTSGTSYEQYF. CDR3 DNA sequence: TGTGCCAGCAGTAGCCCAGGGACTAGCGGTACATCCTACGAGCAGTACTTC.

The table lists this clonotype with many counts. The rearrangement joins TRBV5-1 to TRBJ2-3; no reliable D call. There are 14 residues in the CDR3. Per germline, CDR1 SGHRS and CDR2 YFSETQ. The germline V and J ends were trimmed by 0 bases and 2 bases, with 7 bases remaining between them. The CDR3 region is CASSLDLSTDTQYF. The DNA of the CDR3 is TGCGCCAGCAGCTTGGACCTTTCCACAGATACGCAGTATTTT.

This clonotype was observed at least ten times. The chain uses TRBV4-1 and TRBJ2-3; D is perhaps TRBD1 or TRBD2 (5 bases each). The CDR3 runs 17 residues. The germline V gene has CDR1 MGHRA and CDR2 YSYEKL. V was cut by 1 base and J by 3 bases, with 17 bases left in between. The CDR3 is CASSQGPLGRDTDTQYF. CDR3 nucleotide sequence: TGCGCCAGCAGCCAAGGCCCACTAGGCAGGGATACAGATACGCAGTATTTT.

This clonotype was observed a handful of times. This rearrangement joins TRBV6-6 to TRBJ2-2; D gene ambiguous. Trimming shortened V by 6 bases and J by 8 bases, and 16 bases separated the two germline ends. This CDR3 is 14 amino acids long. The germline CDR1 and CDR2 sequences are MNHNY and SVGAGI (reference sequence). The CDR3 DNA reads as TGTGCCAGCAGAGCCGGCCATGTTGAAGGGGAGCTGTTTTTT. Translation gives CASRAGHVEGELFF.

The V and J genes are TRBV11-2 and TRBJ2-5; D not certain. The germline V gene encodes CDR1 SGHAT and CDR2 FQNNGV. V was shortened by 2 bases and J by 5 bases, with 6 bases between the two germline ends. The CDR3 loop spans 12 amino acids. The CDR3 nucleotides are TGTGCCAGCAGCTTATTGTGGGAGACCCAGTACTTC. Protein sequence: CASSLLWETQYF.

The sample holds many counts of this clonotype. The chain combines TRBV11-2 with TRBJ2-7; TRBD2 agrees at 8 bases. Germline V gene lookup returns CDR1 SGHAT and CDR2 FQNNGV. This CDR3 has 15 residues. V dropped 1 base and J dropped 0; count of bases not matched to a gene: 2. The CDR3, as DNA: TGTGCCAGCAGCTTAGCGGGAGGGCTCTCCTACGAGCAGTACTTC. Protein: CASSLAGGLSYEQYF.

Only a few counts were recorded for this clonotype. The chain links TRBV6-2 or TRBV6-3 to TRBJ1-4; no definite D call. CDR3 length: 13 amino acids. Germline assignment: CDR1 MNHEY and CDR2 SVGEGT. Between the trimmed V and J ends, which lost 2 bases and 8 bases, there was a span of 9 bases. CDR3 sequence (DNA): TGTGCCAGCAGTTACAAGCATGAGGAAAAACTGTTTTTT. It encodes CASSYKHEEKLFF.

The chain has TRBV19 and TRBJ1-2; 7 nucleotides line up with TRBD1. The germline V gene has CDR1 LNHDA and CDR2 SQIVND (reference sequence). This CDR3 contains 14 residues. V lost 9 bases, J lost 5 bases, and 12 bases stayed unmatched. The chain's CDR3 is CASSTQGTDYGYTF. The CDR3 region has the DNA TGTGCCAGCTCTACCCAGGGGACAGATTATGGCTACACCTTC.

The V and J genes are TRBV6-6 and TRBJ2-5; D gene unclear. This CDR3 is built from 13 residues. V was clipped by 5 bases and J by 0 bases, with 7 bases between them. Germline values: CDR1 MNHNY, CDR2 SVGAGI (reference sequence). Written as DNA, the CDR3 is TGTGCCAGCAGTCAGGCCTACCAAGAGACCCAGTACTTC. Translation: CASSQAYQETQYF.

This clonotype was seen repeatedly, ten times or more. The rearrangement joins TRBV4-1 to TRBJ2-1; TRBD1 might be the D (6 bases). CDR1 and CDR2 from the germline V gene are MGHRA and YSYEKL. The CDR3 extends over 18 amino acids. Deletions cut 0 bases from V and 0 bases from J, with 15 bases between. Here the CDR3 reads CASSQDGGSLSSYNEQFF. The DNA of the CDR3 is TGCGCCAGCAGCCAAGATGGGGGCAGCCTTAGCTCCTACAATGAGCAGTTCTTC.

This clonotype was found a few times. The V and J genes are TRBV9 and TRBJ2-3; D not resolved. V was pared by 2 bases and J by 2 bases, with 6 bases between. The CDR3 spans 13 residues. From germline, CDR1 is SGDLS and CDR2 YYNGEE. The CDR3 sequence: CASSVTLTDTQYF. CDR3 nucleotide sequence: TGTGCCAGCAGCGTGACCCTCACAGATACGCAGTATTTT.

CDR3 sequence: CASSFQPGTGLGEQYF. CDR3 sequence (DNA): TGTGCCAGTAGTTTTCAGCCCGGGACAGGGCTAGGGGAGCAGTACTTC. The chain couples TRBV19 to TRBJ2-7; 9 bases are a match to TRBD1. The trim removed 5 bases at V and 7 bases at J, leaving 15 bases unmatched. This CDR3 has 16 amino acids. Germline values: CDR1 LNHDA, CDR2 SQIVND (reference sequence).

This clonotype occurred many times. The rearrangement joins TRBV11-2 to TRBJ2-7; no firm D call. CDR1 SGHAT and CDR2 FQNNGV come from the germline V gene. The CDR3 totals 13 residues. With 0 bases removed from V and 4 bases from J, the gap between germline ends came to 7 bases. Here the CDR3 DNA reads TGTGCCAGCAGCTTAGATCCGTTGTACGAGCAGTACTTC. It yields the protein CASSLDPLYEQYF.